The 22 T cell receptor beta chains below were found in one sample sequenced in a study of draining lymph node invasion in breast cancer. The CD4+ CD45RA- CD25- gate defined the sorted memory conventional CD4 T cells. From the bulk RNA-seq reads, TCRdb called clonotypes with MiXCR, one entry per CDR3 protein. The data show approximately 1,300 distinct CDR3 sequences, about three fifths seen once. Sequencing input: sorted memory CD4+ effector T cells from the tumor. The receptors here all came from a female donor with luminal breast cancer.

A few counts support this clonotype. The CDR3 reads CASSPLTSGGAKYEQFF. The CDR3 nucleotides read TGTGCCAGCAGCCCTCTTACTAGCGGGGGGGCCAAATATGAGCAGTTCTTC. V gene TRBV7-8 combines with J gene TRBJ2-1; 13 bases match TRBD2. The germline V gene has CDR1 SGHVS and CDR2 FQNEAQ. Trimming removed 5 bases from V and 8 bases from J; junction bases left unmatched: 12. The CDR3 totals 17 residues.

The chain combines TRBV5-4 with TRBJ2-5; D call uncertain. Germline assignment: CDR1 SGHNT and CDR2 YYREEE (reference sequence). Deletions cut 2 bases from V and 5 bases from J, with 10 bases between. The length of the CDR3 is 13 residues. DNA for the CDR3: TGTGCCAGCAGCTTAGGCATCGGGGAGACCCAGTACTTC. Residues: CASSLGIGETQYF.

This clonotype has a handful of counts. The chain has TRBV7-3 and TRBJ1-5; D is undetermined. CDR3 length: 13 residues. V lost 3 bases, J lost 4 bases, and 7 bases lay in between. Germline lookup yields CDR1 SGHTA and CDR2 FQGTGA. CDR3 sequence (DNA): TGTGCCAGCAGCTTGACCCCGAATCAGCCCCAGCATTTT. As protein: CASSLTPNQPQHF.

V gene TRBV30 combines with J gene TRBJ1-4; tentatively, D is TRBD1 (6 bases). The V and J ends lost 4 bases and 4 bases respectively, with 10 bases between them. The V gene's germline CDR1 is GTSNPN and CDR2 SVGIG (reference sequence). This CDR3 has 13 residues. The CDR3 loop is CAWMRGDNEKLFF. The CDR3 DNA sequence: TGTGCCTGGATGAGGGGGGATAATGAAAAACTGTTTTTT.

The chain has TRBV4-2 and TRBJ1-6, with 7 bases fitting TRBD1. The CDR3 contains 16 residues. In germline, CDR1 is LGHNA, CDR2 YNFKEQ. V lost 4 bases to trimming and J lost 7 bases; unmatched junction nucleotides: 10. The CDR3 sequence: CASSPRSDRENSPLHF. CDR3 nucleotides: TGTGCCAGCAGCCCCCGGTCTGACAGGGAAAATTCACCCCTCCACTTT.

This clonotype has a handful of counts. The chain has TRBV13 and TRBJ2-5; 9 bases match TRBD1. The CDR3 spans 13 residues. CDR1 and CDR2 from the germline V gene are PRHDT and FYEKMQ (reference sequence). Losses at the gene ends were 5 bases for V and 5 bases for J; bases not matched to a gene: 3. Written as DNA, the CDR3 is TGTGCCAGCAGCCGACAGGGGGAGGAGACCCAGTACTTC. It encodes CASSRQGEETQYF.

The chain links TRBV6-5 to TRBJ2-1; the match to TRBD2 covers 7 bases. The CDR3 contains 16 residues. V dropped 4 bases and J dropped 0; count of bases not matched to a gene: 6. Per germline, CDR1 MNHEY and CDR2 SVGAGI. The CDR3: CASSLSAGDSYNEQFF. The CDR3 region has the DNA TGTGCCAGCAGTTTAAGCGCGGGGGACTCCTACAATGAGCAGTTCTTC.

The chain carries TRBV30 and TRBJ1-2; D may be TRBD1 (6 bases). Trimming took off 0 bases at V and 4 bases at J, with 15 bases between the two ends. The CDR3 extends over 15 amino acids. Germline V CDR1 and CDR2: GTSNPN, SVGIG (reference sequence). The CDR3: CAWSVPLRGPYGYTF. The CDR3 coding sequence is TGTGCCTGGAGTGTACCTCTCAGGGGCCCCTATGGCTACACCTTC.

V and J are TRBV13 and TRBJ1-2; D is unresolved. The V end lost 2 bases, the J end lost 8 bases, and 9 bases lay between the germline ends. The CDR3 has 12 amino acids. The germline CDR1 and CDR2 sequences are PRHDT and FYEKMQ (reference sequence). CDR3 sequence (DNA): TGTGCCAGCAGCTTAATGGGGTTAGGCTACACCTTC. Its translation: CASSLMGLGYTF.

The rearrangement links TRBV27 to TRBJ2-2; 7 nucleotides align to TRBD1. The CDR3 has 14 residues. Germline CDR1 is MNHEY and CDR2 is SMNVEV (reference sequence). The J segment lost 4 bases and the V segment lost 7 bases, leaving 6 bases of the junction unmatched. The CDR3 protein is CASTSTGRTGELFF. The DNA for the CDR3 is TGTGCCAGCACCTCGACAGGGCGCACCGGGGAGCTGTTTTTT.

The CDR3 is CSASDRGQRGYTF. The CDR3 DNA reads as TGCAGTGCTTCGGACAGGGGGCAAAGAGGCTACACCTTC. This sequence joins TRBV20-1 and TRBJ1-2; 11 positions agree with TRBD1. J was trimmed by 8 bases and V by 5 bases; bases with no gene match: 7. CDR1 and CDR2 from the germline V gene are DFQATT and SNEGSKA (reference sequence). The length of the CDR3 is 13 residues.

V usage is TRBV29-1 and J usage is TRBJ1-2; a weak D match, TRBD1 (5 bases). Looked up from germline, CDR1 is SQVTM and CDR2 is ANQGSEA. The CDR3 contains 13 residues. The ends were cut back, 3 bases at V and 3 bases at J, with 11 bases in the middle. CDR3 sequence (DNA): TGCAGCGTTGACACAGGAATCCACTATGGCTACACCTTC. It specifies CSVDTGIHYGYTF.

The J gene is TRBJ1-5, the V gene TRBV12-3 or TRBV12-4; D call uncertain. The CDR3 covers 15 residues. The V and J ends lost 3 bases and 2 bases respectively, with 11 bases between them. The DNA for the CDR3 is TGTGCCAGCAGTTTTGGACTCGGGGGCAATCAGCCCCAGCATTTT. Encoded protein: CASSFGLGGNQPQHF.

The rearrangement joins TRBV27 to TRBJ2-7, with TRBD1 matching over 7 bases. J gave up 3 bases and V 3 bases, and 2 bases lay outside the gene matches. The CDR3 is 13 amino acids. The V gene's germline CDR1 is MNHEY and CDR2 SMNVEV (reference sequence). The CDR3 sequence: CASSFAGGYEQYF. For the CDR3, the DNA is TGTGCCAGCAGTTTCGCAGGGGGCTACGAGCAGTACTTC.

The chain carries TRBV20-1 and TRBJ2-1; D could derive from TRBD1 or TRBD2 (6 bases each). V was pared by 6 bases and J by 9 bases, with 15 bases between. There are 12 residues in the CDR3. The germline CDR1 and CDR2 sequences are DFQATT and SNEGSKA (reference sequence). CDR3 region: CSAPGGGPEQFF. The DNA for the CDR3 is TGCAGTGCCCCAGGAGGGGGACCTGAGCAGTTCTTC.

V usage is TRBV28 and J usage is TRBJ2-5, with D uncertain. Germline CDR1 is MDHEN and CDR2 is SYDVKM. The V gene lost 4 bases and the J gene lost 4 bases, with 7 bases spanning the gap. The CDR3 has 12 residues. DNA for the CDR3: TGTGCCAGCAGTTCCCAGCCAGAGACCCAGTACTTC. It specifies CASSSQPETQYF.

The genes are TRBV3-1 and TRBJ1-4; tentatively, D is TRBD1 (5 bases). Germline CDR1 LGHDT, CDR2 YNNKEL (reference sequence). The CDR3 spans 15 residues. V was cut by 1 base and J by 10 bases, with 16 bases left in between. CDR3 coding DNA: TGTGCCAGCAGCCAAGCCGGGACGCAACTCGGAAAACTGTTTTTT. This translates into CASSQAGTQLGKLFF.

In its sample, this clonotype was seen a few times. The chain is built from TRBV28 and TRBJ1-5; perhaps TRBD1 as D (5 bases). Trimming stripped 9 bases from V and 3 bases from J, with 15 bases between. The length of the CDR3 is 14 residues. Germline CDR1 MDHEN, CDR2 SYDVKM. CDR3 DNA: TGTGCCAGTCAGGGAGCGGTATCCAATCAGCCCCAGCATTTT. Translation gives CASQGAVSNQPQHF.

The rearrangement links TRBV20-1 to TRBJ1-2; no clear D gene. The V gene lost 3 bases and the J gene lost 7 bases, with 12 bases spanning the gap. Germline V gene data show CDR1 as DFQATT and CDR2 as SNEGSKA (reference sequence). The CDR3 is made up of 12 amino acids. The CDR3 is CSARGLGGGYTF. The CDR3 bases are TGCAGTGCTAGGGGTCTTGGAGGTGGCTACACCTTC.

The rearrangement links TRBV28 to TRBJ1-1; 7 nucleotides agree with TRBD1. The CDR3 is 14 residues long. The trim removed 5 bases at V and 0 bases at J, leaving 3 bases unmatched. Germline values: CDR1 MDHEN, CDR2 SYDVKM. The CDR3 DNA sequence: TGTGCCAGCAGTACAGGGGCGTTGAACACTGAAGCTTTCTTT. Its protein is CASSTGALNTEAFF.

This clonotype has just one count. The V call is TRBV3-1, the J call TRBJ1-5; no definite D call. Germline CDR1 and CDR2: LGHDT and YNNKEL (reference sequence). V was cut by 3 bases and J by 1 base, with 16 bases left in between. CDR3 length: 17 amino acids. As DNA, the CDR3 is TGTGCCAGCAGCCATACGACACTACAGAGGAGCAATCAGCCCCAGCATTTT. Protein sequence: CASSHTTLQRSNQPQHF.

This clonotype was detected only a few times. V and J are TRBV6-5 and TRBJ2-5; D is uncertain. Trimming shortened V by 4 bases and J by 5 bases, and 14 bases separated the two germline ends. Germline V gene data show CDR1 as MNHEY and CDR2 as SVGAGI. The CDR3 consists of 14 residues. CDR3 sequence: CASSLRRNRETQYF. Written as DNA, the CDR3 is TGTGCCAGCAGTTTAAGACGCAATCGGGAGACCCAGTACTTC.